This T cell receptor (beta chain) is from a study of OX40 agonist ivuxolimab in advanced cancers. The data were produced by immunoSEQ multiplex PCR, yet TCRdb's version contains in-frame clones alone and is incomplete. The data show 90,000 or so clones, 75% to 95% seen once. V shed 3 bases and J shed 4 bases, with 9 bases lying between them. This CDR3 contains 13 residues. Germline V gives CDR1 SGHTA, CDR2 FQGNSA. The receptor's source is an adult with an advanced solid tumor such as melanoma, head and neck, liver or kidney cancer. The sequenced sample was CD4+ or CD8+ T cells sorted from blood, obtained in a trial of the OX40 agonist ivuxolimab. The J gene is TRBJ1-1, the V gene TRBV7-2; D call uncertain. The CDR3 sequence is CASSFGSSTEAFF. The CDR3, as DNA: TGTGCCAGCAGCTTTGGGTCCTCCACTGAAGCTTTCTTT.